This T cell receptor beta chain was recovered during a study of read filtering for tumor transcriptome and immune sequencing. Study overall: Among patients, 17 to 20 were male and around 15 female, aged about 45 to 90 (mean roughly 63).

On this clonotype: Antigen unknown.

Study conclusions and caveats: This fraction held mixed bone marrow immune cells after CD138-negative sorting. Dropping single-read clonotypes raised IR-seq and RNA-seq shared-clonotype correlation. Even smaller IR-seq throughput identified most shared clonotypes.

From 400 to 450 ng of RNA, a library with molecular barcoded alpha/delta and beta/gamma adaptors was made. TCRdb processed the reads anew with MiXCR; each CDR3 protein has one entry. Of 40,000 or so distinct CDR3 sequences in the sample, 13% to 15% were seen once. CDR1 and CDR2 from the germline V gene are ENHRY and SYGVKD. CDR3 size: 13 residues. The V gene lost 4 bases and the J gene lost 6 bases, with 12 bases spanning the gap. The clonotype originates from a donor at least 40 years old with multiple myeloma. Sequencing was done on a sample of a population of CD138-negative cells sorted from bone marrow. The chain has TRBV10-3 and TRBJ1-1; D is perhaps TRBD1 (5 bases). The CDR3 loop is CAISAPGAPEAFF. CDR3 DNA sequence: TGTGCCATCAGTGCTCCCGGGGCCCCTGAAGCTTTCTTT.